One sample yielded the 3 T cell receptor beta chains listed below, sequenced in a study of T cells in Graves' hyperthyroidism and ophthalmopathy. Authors of the study amplified TCR beta CDR3 regions from RNA transcripts. First-round RT-PCR with HTBI primers amplified the TCR CDR3 region. TCRdb reprocessed the multiplex PCR reads with MiXCR, giving one entry per CDR3 protein. The table includes 300,000 to 400,000 distinct CDR3 sequences, about 15% detected once. The material sequenced was blood. These receptors were obtained from a woman under 40 with Graves' ophthalmopathy.

The chain uses TRBV29-1 and TRBJ1-5, with unresolved D. V was shortened by 6 bases and J by 6 bases, with 21 bases between the two germline ends. The CDR3 runs to 15 residues. CDR1 is SQVTM, CDR2 ANQGSEA, per germline. Here the CDR3 DNA reads TGCAGCGTGGCGGTACGGGGTCCGGGTAGTCAGCCCCAGCATTTT. Amino acids: CSVAVRGPGSQPQHF.

This clonotype appeared many times. J is TRBJ2-3 and V is TRBV12-3 or TRBV12-4; no definite D call. The germline V and J ends were trimmed by 3 bases and 1 base, with 5 bases remaining between them. The CDR3 covers 13 residues. The CDR3 DNA follows: TGTGCCAGCAGTTTTGTGGGCACAGATACGCAGTATTTT. Protein sequence: CASSFVGTDTQYF.

V usage is TRBV10-2 and J usage is TRBJ1-1, with 10 nucleotides matching TRBD1. Germline assignment: CDR1 WSHSY and CDR2 SAAADI. V lost 8 bases to trimming and J lost 1 base; unmatched junction nucleotides: 7. CDR3 length: 15 amino acids. The CDR3 here is CASFDRDRGNTEAFF. The CDR3 coding sequence is TGCGCCAGCTTTGACCGGGACAGGGGGAACACTGAAGCTTTCTTT.